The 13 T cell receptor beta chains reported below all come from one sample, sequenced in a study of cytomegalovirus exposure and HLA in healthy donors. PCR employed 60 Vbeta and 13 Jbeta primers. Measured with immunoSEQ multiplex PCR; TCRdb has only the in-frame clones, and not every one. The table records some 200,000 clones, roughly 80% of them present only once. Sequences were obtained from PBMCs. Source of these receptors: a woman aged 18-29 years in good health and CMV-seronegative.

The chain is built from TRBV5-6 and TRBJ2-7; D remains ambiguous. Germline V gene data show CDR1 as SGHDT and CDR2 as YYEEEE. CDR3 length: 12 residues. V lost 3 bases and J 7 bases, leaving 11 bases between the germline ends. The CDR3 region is CASSSRTSEQYV. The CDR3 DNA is TGTGCCAGCAGCTCACGAACCTCGGAGCAGTACGTC.

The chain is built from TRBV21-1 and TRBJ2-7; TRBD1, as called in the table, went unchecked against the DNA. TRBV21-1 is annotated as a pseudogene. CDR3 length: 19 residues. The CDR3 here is CASSGRRGQGKVGPYEQYV. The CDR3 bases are TGTGCCAGCAGCGGACGTAGGGGACAGGGGAAAGTCGGCCCCTACGAGCAGTACGTC.

The CDR3, as DNA: TGCGCCAGCAGGTACGAGGGCAATGAGCAGTTCTTC. Translated: CASRYEGNEQFF. V gene TRBV10-2 combines with J gene TRBJ2-1; D possibly corresponds to TRBD2 (5 bases). Per the germline V gene, CDR1 is WSHSY and CDR2 is SAAADI. This CDR3 is 12 amino acids long. Trimming cost V 6 bases and J 6 bases, with 9 bases left between them.

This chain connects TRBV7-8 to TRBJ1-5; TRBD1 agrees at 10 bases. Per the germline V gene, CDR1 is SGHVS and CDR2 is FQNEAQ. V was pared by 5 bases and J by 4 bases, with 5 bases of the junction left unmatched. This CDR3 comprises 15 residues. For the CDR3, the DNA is TGTGCCAGCAGCAGGGACAGGGGTTTAAATCAGCCCCAGCATTTT. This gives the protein CASSRDRGLNQPQHF.

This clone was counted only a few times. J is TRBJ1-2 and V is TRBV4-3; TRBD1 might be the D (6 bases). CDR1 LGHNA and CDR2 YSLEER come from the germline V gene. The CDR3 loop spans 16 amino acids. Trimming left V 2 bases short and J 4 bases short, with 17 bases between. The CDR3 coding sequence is TGCGCCAGCAGCCAATTCAAACAGGGATCCCCCTATGGCTACACCTTC. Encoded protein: CASSQFKQGSPYGYTF.

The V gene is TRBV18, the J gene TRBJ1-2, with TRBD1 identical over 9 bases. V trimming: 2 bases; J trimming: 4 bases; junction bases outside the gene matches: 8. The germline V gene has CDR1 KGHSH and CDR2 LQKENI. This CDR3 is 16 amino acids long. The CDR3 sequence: CASSPSTGGIGYGYTF. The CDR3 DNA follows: TGTGCCAGCTCACCATCAACAGGGGGCATCGGCTATGGCTACACCTTC.

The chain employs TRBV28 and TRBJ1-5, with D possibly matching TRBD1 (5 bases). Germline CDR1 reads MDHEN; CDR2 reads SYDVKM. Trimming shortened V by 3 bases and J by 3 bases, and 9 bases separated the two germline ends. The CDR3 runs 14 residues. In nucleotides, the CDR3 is TGTGCCAGCAGTTTCCGACAGAACAATCAGCCCCAGCATTTT. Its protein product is CASSFRQNNQPQHF.

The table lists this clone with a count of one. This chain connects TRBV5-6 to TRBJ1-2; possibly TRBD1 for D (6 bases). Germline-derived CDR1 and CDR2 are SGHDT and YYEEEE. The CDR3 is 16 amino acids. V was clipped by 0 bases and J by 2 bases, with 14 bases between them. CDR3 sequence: CASSLVSGVFNYGYTF. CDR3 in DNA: TGTGCCAGCAGCTTGGTATCAGGGGTATTCAACTATGGCTACACCTTC.

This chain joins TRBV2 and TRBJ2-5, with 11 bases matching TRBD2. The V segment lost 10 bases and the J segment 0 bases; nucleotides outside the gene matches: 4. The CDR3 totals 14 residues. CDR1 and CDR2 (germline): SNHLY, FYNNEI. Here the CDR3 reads CATRLAGYQETQYF. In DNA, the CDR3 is TGTGCCACGAGACTAGCGGGATACCAAGAGACCCAGTACTTC. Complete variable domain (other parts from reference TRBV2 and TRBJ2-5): EPEVTQTPSHQVTQMGQEVILRCVPISNHLYFYWYRQILGQKVEFLVSFYNNEISEKSEIFDDQFSVERPDGSNFTLKIRSTKLEDSAMYFCATRLAGYQETQYFGPGTRLLVL.

The CDR3 loop is CAWSPNSYNEQFF. The DNA of the CDR3 is TGTGCCTGGAGCCCCAACTCCTACAATGAGCAGTTCTTC. The J gene is TRBJ2-1, the V gene TRBV30, with no clear D. From germline, CDR1 is GTSNPN and CDR2 SVGIG (reference sequence). The CDR3 has 13 amino acids. Deletions cut 3 bases from V and 0 bases from J, with 6 bases between.

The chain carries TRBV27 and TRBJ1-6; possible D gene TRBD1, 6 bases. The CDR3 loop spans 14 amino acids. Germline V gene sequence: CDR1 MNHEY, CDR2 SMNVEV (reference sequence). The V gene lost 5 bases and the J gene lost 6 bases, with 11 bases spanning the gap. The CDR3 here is CASSATGSNSPLHF. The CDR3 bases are TGTGCCAGCAGTGCCACAGGGTCTAATTCACCCCTCCACTTT.

CDR3 bases: TGTGCCAGCTCTTCCTCCCAAGAGACCCAGTACTTC. Amino acids: CASSSSQETQYF. The chain is built from TRBV18 and TRBJ2-5, with D hard to call. CDR1 and CDR2 (germline): KGHSH, LQKENI. The CDR3 length is 12 residues. Between the trimmed V and J ends, which lost 6 bases and 1 base, there was a span of 6 bases.

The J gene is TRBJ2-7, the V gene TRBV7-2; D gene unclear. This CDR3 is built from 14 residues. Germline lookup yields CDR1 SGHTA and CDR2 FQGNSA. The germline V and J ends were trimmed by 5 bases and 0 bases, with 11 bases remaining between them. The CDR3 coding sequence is TGTGCCAGCAGCCTCATAGCAGACTCCTACGAGCAGTACTTC. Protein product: CASSLIADSYEQYF.